What follows are 19 T cell receptor beta chains derived from one specimen sequenced in a study of naive and memory T cell subsets. Findings and limits, study-wide: Possibly reflecting memory cells re-expressing CD45RA, a few larger clonotypes occurred in naive repertoires, especially CD8.

Their antigens are not known. The beta constant-region primer was an equimolar mix of two oligonucleotides covering TRBC1 and TRBC2. Nested alpha and beta constant-region primers with the SP2 primer drove four PCR rounds on ligated cDNA. MiXCR, applied by TCRdb to the UMI-ligation and nested PCR reads, yields one record per CDR3 protein. The data show more than 120,000 distinct CDR3 sequences, with approximately 20% seen just once and 0.55% to 0.75% held by the top ten. Sequenced sample: naive CD8+ T cells from blood. The receptor set was obtained from a human donor in good health.

The V gene is TRBV7-9, the J gene TRBJ2-7; the D gene is possibly TRBD2 (5 bases). V was pared by 5 bases and J by 5 bases, with 16 bases between. This CDR3 is built from 14 residues. Germline lookup yields CDR1 SEHNR and CDR2 FQNEAQ (reference sequence). In DNA, the CDR3 is TGTGCCAGCAGCCCCTTGAGGCTAGCCGACGAGCAGTACTTC. Amino acid sequence: CASSPLRLADEQYF.

This clonotype was observed a handful of times. The rearrangement uses TRBV25-1 and TRBJ2-1; TRBD1 might be the D (5 bases). Trimming left V 5 bases short and J 0 bases short, with 11 bases between. In germline, CDR1 is MGHDK, CDR2 SYGVNS. The CDR3 sequence is 15 residues long. The DNA of the CDR3 is TGTGCCAGCAGTACTCTGGACACCTCCTACAATGAGCAGTTCTTC. Its protein product is CASSTLDTSYNEQFF.

This clonotype has just a few counts. The chain links TRBV9 to TRBJ2-7; TRBD1 agrees at 7 bases. The germline CDR1 and CDR2 sequences are SGDLS and YYNGEE. After removal of 1 base from V and 2 bases from J, the junction contained 3 bases not matched to a gene. The CDR3 consists of 14 residues. Here the CDR3 DNA reads TGTGCCAGCAGCGTAACAGGGGCGACCTACGAGCAGTACTTC. Translating it yields CASSVTGATYEQYF.

The chain is built from TRBV7-8 and TRBJ1-2; a weak D match, TRBD1 (5 bases). This CDR3 contains 15 residues. Germline-derived CDR1 and CDR2 are SGHVS and FQNEAQ. V lost 1 base and J 6 bases, leaving 15 bases between the germline ends. The CDR3 protein is CASSLEGTGRNGYTF. The CDR3 DNA is TGTGCCAGCAGCTTAGAAGGGACCGGGAGGAATGGCTACACCTTC.

Only a few counts were recorded for this clonotype. This sequence joins TRBV6-2 or TRBV6-3 and TRBJ2-1, with 8 positions matching TRBD1. V gave up 6 bases and J gave up 2 bases; unmatched junction bases: 3. CDR1 and CDR2 from the germline V gene are MNHEY and SVGEGT. The CDR3 covers 14 residues. The CDR3 sequence: CASSRQGPYNEQFF. CDR3 coding DNA: TGTGCCAGCAGCCGACAGGGGCCCTACAATGAGCAGTTCTTC.

The J gene is TRBJ2-7, the V gene TRBV4-3; D unresolved. Germline V lookup: CDR1 LGHNA, CDR2 YSLEER. The CDR3 sequence is 14 residues long. Trimming left V 0 bases short and J 1 base short, with 7 bases between. CDR3 loop: CASSQDGQSYEQYF. CDR3 DNA: TGCGCCAGCAGCCAAGATGGGCAGTCCTACGAGCAGTACTTC.

This clonotype was recorded a few times. This chain joins TRBV13 and TRBJ2-7; 7 bases map to TRBD2. Unmatched junction bases numbered 12, after V lost 4 bases and J lost 12 bases. The germline V gene has CDR1 PRHDT and CDR2 FYEKMQ (reference sequence). CDR3 length: 13 amino acids. The CDR3 DNA follows: TGTGCCAGCAGCTCGCCCCCCCGGGACTATACGTACTTC. Its translation is CASSSPPRDYTYF.

The gene calls are TRBV6-2 or TRBV6-3 and TRBJ2-5; 7 bases agree with TRBD2. The CDR3 sequence is 13 residues long. J was trimmed by 7 bases and V by 2 bases; bases with no gene match: 4. The germline V gene has CDR1 MNHEY and CDR2 SVGEGT. The CDR3 sequence is CASSYGGGRTQYF. The CDR3 DNA sequence: TGTGCCAGCAGTTACGGGGGAGGGAGGACCCAGTACTTC.

V usage is TRBV23-1 and J usage is TRBJ1-5, with TRBD1 matching 8 bases. TRBV23-1 is recorded as an ORF, its role being uncertain. The CDR3 runs 20 residues. V lost 0 bases and J lost 2; bases outside the gene matches: 15. This CDR3 is CASSQSGLSQGALGNQPQHF. Here the CDR3 DNA reads TGCGCCAGCAGTCAATCGGGCCTGTCTCAGGGGGCGCTGGGCAATCAGCCCCAGCATTTT.

The V gene is TRBV28, the J gene TRBJ2-1; possible D gene TRBD1, 5 bases. Germline V gene sequence: CDR1 MDHEN, CDR2 SYDVKM. CDR3 length: 15 amino acids. V dropped 7 bases and J dropped 2 bases, with 15 bases sitting between them. As DNA, the CDR3 is TGTGCCAGCACTTTCCCCGCCAGGGCCTACAATGAGCAGTTCTTC. It codes for CASTFPARAYNEQFF.

This clonotype has more than one count but fewer than ten. This chain uses TRBV2 with TRBJ2-3; 10 positions match TRBD1. Germline assignment: CDR1 SNHLY and CDR2 FYNNEI. This CDR3 is built from 16 residues. The V and J ends lost 6 bases and 1 base, in that order; junction bases with no gene match: 7. This CDR3 reads CASRSDRGIGTDTQYF. CDR3 coding DNA: TGTGCCAGCAGGTCGGACAGGGGGATTGGCACAGATACGCAGTATTTT.

The chain uses TRBV20-1 and TRBJ1-4; 7 bases match TRBD1. Unmatched junction bases numbered 5, after V lost 6 bases and J lost 1 base. CDR1 and CDR2 from the germline V gene are DFQATT and SNEGSKA (reference sequence). The CDR3 loop spans 14 amino acids. The CDR3: CSAPRQGTNEKLFF. As DNA, the CDR3 is TGCAGTGCCCCGAGACAGGGAACTAATGAAAAACTGTTTTTT.

The J gene is TRBJ1-2, the V gene TRBV28; possible D gene TRBD1, 6 bases. Germline V gene sequence: CDR1 MDHEN, CDR2 SYDVKM. Trimming shortened V by 7 bases and J by 2 bases, and 14 bases separated the two germline ends. The CDR3 spans 14 residues. CDR3 region: CASNRDTENYGYTF. In DNA, the CDR3 is TGTGCCAGCAACCGGGACACAGAAAACTATGGCTACACCTTC.

The chain carries TRBV12-3 or TRBV12-4 and TRBJ2-1; D gene ambiguous. V lost 8 bases, J lost 8 bases, and 4 bases lay in between. The CDR3 contains 9 residues. The CDR3: CASGYEQFF. The CDR3, as DNA: TGTGCCAGCGGGTATGAGCAGTTCTTC.

V and J are TRBV19 and TRBJ2-1; 9 positions agree with TRBD2. The CDR3 spans 15 residues. Germline V gene lookup returns CDR1 LNHDA and CDR2 SQIVND (reference sequence). J was trimmed by 8 bases and V by 6 bases; bases with no gene match: 11. CDR3 sequence (DNA): TGTGCCAGTAGGCGCTTAGCGGGAGATTCGGATGAGCAGTTCTTC. This sequence encodes CASRRLAGDSDEQFF.

In its sample, this clonotype was seen a few times. This sequence joins TRBV4-3 and TRBJ2-7; no clear D gene. The CDR3 runs to 15 residues. V lost 0 bases and J 2 bases, leaving 11 bases between the germline ends. Germline loops: CDR1 LGHNA, CDR2 YSLEER. The CDR3 region is CASSQEDSAPYEQYF. The CDR3 nucleotides are TGCGCCAGCAGCCAAGAAGATTCAGCCCCCTACGAGCAGTACTTC.

CDR3 DNA sequence: TGTGCCAGCAGCTTAACGGAAGAGCAGTTCTTC. Translating gives CASSLTEEQFF. This chain joins TRBV13 and TRBJ2-1; D gene unclear. The CDR3 sequence is 11 residues long. The germline V gene has CDR1 PRHDT and CDR2 FYEKMQ (reference sequence). Deletions cut 2 bases from V and 10 bases from J, with 6 bases between.

This sequence joins TRBV11-2 and TRBJ2-7; D is unresolved. Trimming removed 1 base from V and 4 bases from J, with 14 bases in between. Germline CDR1 and CDR2: SGHAT and FQNNGV. The CDR3 is 15 amino acids. The CDR3 region is CASSLGLLQRYEQYF. Here the CDR3 DNA reads TGTGCCAGCAGCTTAGGACTTTTACAACGGTACGAGCAGTACTTC.

This clonotype appeared a few times. V usage is TRBV27 and J usage is TRBJ1-5, with D uncertain. V gave up 1 base and J gave up 0 bases, with 13 bases separating them. Germline assignment: CDR1 MNHEY and CDR2 SMNVEV (reference sequence). The CDR3 has 17 residues. CDR3 sequence: CASSLFFSDFSNQPQHF. Here the CDR3 DNA reads TGTGCCAGCAGTTTATTTTTCTCGGATTTTAGCAATCAGCCCCAGCATTTT.